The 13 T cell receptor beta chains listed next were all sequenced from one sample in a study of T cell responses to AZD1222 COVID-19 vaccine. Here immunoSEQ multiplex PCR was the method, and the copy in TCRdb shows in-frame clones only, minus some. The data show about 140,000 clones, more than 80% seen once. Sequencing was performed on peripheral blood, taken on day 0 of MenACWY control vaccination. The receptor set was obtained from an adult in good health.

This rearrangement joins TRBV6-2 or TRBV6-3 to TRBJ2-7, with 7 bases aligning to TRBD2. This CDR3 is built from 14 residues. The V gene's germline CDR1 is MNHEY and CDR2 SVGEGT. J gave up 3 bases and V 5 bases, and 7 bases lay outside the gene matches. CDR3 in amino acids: CASSEAGAVYEQYF. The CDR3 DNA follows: TGTGCCAGCAGTGAGGCGGGAGCGGTCTACGAGCAGTACTTC.

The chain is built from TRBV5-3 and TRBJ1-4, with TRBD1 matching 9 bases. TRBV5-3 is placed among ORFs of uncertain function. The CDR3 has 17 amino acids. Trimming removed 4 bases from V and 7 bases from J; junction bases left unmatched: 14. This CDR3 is CARSRGEMDRGSEKLFF. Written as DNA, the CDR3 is TGTGCCAGAAGCCGAGGAGAGATGGACAGGGGTAGTGAAAAACTGTTTTTT.

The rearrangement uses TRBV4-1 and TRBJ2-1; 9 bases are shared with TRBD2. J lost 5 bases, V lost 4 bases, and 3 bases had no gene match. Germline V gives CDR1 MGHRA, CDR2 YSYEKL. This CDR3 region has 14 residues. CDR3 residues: CASSLRTSDNEQFF. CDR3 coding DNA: TGCGCCAGCAGCCTGCGGACTAGCGACAATGAGCAGTTCTTC.

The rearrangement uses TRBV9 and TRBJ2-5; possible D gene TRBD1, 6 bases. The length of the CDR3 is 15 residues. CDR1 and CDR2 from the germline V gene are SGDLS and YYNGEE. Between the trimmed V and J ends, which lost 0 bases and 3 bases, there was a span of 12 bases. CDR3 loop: CASSVAGGREETQYF. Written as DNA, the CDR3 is TGTGCCAGCAGCGTAGCTGGGGGCAGGGAAGAGACCCAGTACTTC.

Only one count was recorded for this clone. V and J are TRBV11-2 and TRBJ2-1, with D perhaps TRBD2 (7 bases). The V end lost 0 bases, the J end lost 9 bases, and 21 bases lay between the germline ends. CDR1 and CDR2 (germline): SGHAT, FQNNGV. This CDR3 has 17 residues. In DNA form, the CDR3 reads TGTGCCAGCAGCTTAGATGTGCGGGGGCCCCCCGACAGTGAGCAGTTCTTC. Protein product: CASSLDVRGPPDSEQFF.

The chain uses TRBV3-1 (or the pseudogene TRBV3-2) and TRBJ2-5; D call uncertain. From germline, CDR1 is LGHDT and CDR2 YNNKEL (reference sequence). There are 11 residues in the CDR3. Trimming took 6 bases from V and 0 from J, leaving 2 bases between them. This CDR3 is CASSHQETQYF. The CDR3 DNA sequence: TGTGCCAGCAGTCACCAAGAGACCCAGTACTTC.

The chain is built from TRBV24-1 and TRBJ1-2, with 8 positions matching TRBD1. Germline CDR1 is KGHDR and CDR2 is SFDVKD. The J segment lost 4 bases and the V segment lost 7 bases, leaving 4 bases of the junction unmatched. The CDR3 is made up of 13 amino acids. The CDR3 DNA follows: TGTGCCACCAGCGACAGGGGAGGCTATGGCTACACCTTC. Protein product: CATSDRGGYGYTF.

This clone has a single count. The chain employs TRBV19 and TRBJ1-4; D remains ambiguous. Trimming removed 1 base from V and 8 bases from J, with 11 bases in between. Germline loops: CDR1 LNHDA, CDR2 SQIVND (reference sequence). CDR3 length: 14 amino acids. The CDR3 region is CASSIAGLGEKLFF. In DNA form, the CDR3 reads TGTGCCAGTAGTATAGCCGGGCTAGGCGAAAAACTGTTTTTT.

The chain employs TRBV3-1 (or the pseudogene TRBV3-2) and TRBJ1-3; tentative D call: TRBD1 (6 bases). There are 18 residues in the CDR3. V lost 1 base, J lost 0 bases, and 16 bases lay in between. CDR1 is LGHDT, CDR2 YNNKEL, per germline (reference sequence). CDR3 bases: TGTGCCAGCAGCCAAGGGGGGCAGGGCGAAACCTCTGGAAACACCATATATTTT. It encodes CASSQGGQGETSGNTIYF.

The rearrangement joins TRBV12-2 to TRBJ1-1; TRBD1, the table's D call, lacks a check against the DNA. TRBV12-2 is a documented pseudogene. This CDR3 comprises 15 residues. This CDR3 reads CASRLVRKGSTEAFF. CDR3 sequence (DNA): TGTGCAAGTCGCTTAGTGAGGAAGGGGTCCACTGAAGCTTTCTTT.

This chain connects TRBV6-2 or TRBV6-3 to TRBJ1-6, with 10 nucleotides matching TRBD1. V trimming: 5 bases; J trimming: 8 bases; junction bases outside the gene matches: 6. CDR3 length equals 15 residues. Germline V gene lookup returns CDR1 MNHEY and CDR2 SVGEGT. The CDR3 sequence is CASSKDRGLHSPLHF. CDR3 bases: TGTGCCAGCAGTAAAGACAGGGGGCTCCATTCACCCCTCCACTTT.

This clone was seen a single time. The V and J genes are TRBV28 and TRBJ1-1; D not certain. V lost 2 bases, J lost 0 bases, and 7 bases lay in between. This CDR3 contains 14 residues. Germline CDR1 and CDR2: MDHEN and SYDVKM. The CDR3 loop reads CASSLSSMNTEAFF. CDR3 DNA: TGTGCCAGCAGTTTAAGCAGCATGAACACTGAAGCTTTCTTT.

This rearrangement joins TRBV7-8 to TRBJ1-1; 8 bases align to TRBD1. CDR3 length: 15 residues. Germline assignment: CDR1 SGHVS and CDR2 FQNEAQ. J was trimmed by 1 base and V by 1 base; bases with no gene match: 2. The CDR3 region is CASSLVDRENTEAFF. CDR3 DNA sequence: TGTGCCAGCAGCTTAGTGGACAGGGAGAACACTGAAGCTTTCTTT.